The entry below gives a single T cell receptor (beta chain) sequence along with its context. This clonotype was counted many times. Its recognized antigen is unknown. No clone much larger than this one lies a single base away; base qualities are absent. This entry belongs to a study of T-cell memory formation after mild COVID-19 (dated by TCRdb to about 2021). Background for the entire study: TCR sequence clusters from the two donors were largely donor specific. In a couple of donors, T-cell clones that expanded and contracted after mild COVID-19 were followed by sequencing TCRalpha and TCRbeta repertoires longitudinally. Two young, previously healthy adult volunteers made up the cohort, one male and one female.

PBMCs were isolated by Ficoll-Paque density gradient centrifugation. For sequencing, an Illumina NovaSeq 6000 was employed. TCRalpha and TCRbeta cDNA libraries were built by 5'RACE with constant-segment primers, adding sample barcodes and unique molecular identifiers. RNA was extracted from every sample with Trizol reagent. Library amplification was performed in two PCR steps, and a second sample barcode and Illumina TruSeq adapters were introduced in the second step. Libraries were sequenced on an Illumina NovaSeq with 2 x 150 bp paired-end reads. In the original analysis: The reads were demultiplexed and collapsed into UMI-guided consensus sequences using migec v1.2.7. Using mixcr v2.1.11, UMI consensuses were aligned to TRA and TRB V and J templates and then assembled into clonotypes. A clonotype was counted as expanded or contracted only when both edgeR and NoisET called the clonotype significant, with the noise models trained on biological replicates. For edgeR calls, a false discovery rate-adjusted p below 0.01 and a log2 fold-change threshold of 1 were applied. PCA with hierarchical clustering of max-normalized trajectories of the 1000 most abundant clonotypes was used as exploratory dynamics analysis. Each responding clone was given a CD4 or CD8 phenotype based on the CD4+ and CD8+ repertoires, which had been sequenced separately. TCRdb reworked the public reads: Q25 trimming with fastp, MiXCR clone assembly, productive beta chains retained. Identical CDR3 protein sequences are pooled into one entry, listed with their most common genes and DNA. The V and J calls follow TCRdb's processing rather than the paper's. The sample data list roughly 580,000 distinct CDR3 sequences, and about 20% of these were observed just once. Together, the top ten hold about 12% of the sample.

The CDR3 measures 16 amino acids from cysteine to phenylalanine. This entry keeps only the CDR3 DNA: 48 bases, framed from base 1. V lost 0 bases and J lost 11 bases, and the count of bases not matched to a germline gene is 13. As encoded in the germline V gene, CDR1 is SGHDT while CDR2 is YYEEEE. Overall study outcomes, separate from this receptor: Whether the second-wave clones peaking on day 37 were SARS-CoV-2 specific was not confirmed. The detection of some responding clones in pre-infection memory suggests that pre-existing cross-reactive memory T cells joined the SARS-CoV-2 response. Balanced CD4/CD8 phenotypes were observed for clones contracting from day 15 to 85, whereas a bias towards CD4+ was observed for a second wave of clones expanding from day 15 to 37. Contracting CD4+ clones turned up mainly in the CM and EM memory subsets, whereas EMRA was where CD8+ clones were enriched. The study covered only a couple of mild cases, and larger cohorts including severe cases with pre-infection samples were considered necessary.

The V and J genes are TRBV5-6 and TRBJ2-3; 9 central nucleotides agree with TRBD2. The receptor was derived from an adult woman who had mild COVID-19 (a few samples of this study predate the infection). The sample titles of this study are shuffled in the database, so cell type and time point are left out; the donor was told from shared clones. The sample consisted of PBMCs or a T cell subset sorted from them (not recorded which). The CDR3 protein is CASSLASGAPGYKQYF. The DNA is as follows: TGTGCCAGCAGCTTGGCTAGCGGGGCTCCAGGCTACAAGCAGTATTTT.